This T cell receptor beta chain was profiled in a study of OX40 agonist ivuxolimab in advanced cancers. General study results and limits: Blood T cells, both CD4+ and CD8+, expanded clonally by week 6 at 0.1 to 3.0 mg/kg. Nonresponders, in some cases, also had low normalized T-cell clonal expansion. The expanded peripheral T cells' antigen specificity was not determined.

With 5 bases clipped from V and 5 bases from J, the junction kept 12 bases outside the gene matches. This CDR3 is built from 16 residues. The V gene's germline CDR1 is MNHEY and CDR2 SMNVEV (reference sequence). Clones were sequenced by immunoSEQ multiplex PCR, and TCRdb holds only the in-frame ones, with some missing. The profile shows about 53,000 clones, roughly nine tenths of them singletons. Turning to this clone: The antigen is undetermined.

This TCR was sampled from an adult with an advanced solid tumor such as melanoma, head and neck, liver or kidney cancer. The starting material was CD4+ or CD8+ T cells sorted from blood, obtained in a trial of the OX40 agonist ivuxolimab. The chain couples TRBV27 to TRBJ2-5; the match to TRBD2 covers 9 bases. CDR3 loop: CASSRPQAGGGETQYF. For the CDR3, the DNA is TGTGCCAGCAGTAGGCCCCAAGCGGGGGGTGGGGAGACCCAGTACTTC.